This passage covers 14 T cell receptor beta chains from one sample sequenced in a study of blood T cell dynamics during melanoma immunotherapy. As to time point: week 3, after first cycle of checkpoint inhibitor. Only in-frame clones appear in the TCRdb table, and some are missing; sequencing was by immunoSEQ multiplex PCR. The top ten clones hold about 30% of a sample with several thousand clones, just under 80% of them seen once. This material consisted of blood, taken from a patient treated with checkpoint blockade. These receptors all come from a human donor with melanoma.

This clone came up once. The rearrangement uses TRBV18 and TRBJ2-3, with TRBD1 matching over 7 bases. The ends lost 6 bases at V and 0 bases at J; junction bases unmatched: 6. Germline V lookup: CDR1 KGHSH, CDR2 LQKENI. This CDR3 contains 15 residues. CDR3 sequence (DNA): TGTGCCAGCTCCGGGACAGAATCTAGCACAGATACGCAGTATTTT. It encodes CASSGTESSTDTQYF.

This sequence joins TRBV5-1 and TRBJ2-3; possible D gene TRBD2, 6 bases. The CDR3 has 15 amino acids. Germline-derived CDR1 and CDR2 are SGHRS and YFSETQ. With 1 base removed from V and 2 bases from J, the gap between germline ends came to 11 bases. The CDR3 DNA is TGCGCCAGCAGCTTGTCGGGAGACCCCACAGATACGCAGTATTTT. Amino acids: CASSLSGDPTDTQYF.

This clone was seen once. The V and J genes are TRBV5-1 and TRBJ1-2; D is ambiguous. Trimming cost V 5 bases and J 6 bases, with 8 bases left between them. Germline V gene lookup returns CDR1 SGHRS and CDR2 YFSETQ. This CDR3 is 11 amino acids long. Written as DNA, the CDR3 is TGCGCCAGCAGGTCATCAGATGGCTACACCTTC. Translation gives CASRSSDGYTF.

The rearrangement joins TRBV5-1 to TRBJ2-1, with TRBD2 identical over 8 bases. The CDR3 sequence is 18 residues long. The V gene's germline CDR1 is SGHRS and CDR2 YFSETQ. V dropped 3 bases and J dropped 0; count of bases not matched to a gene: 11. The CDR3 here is CASSSSGSGDSSYNEQFF. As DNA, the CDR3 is TGCGCCAGCAGCTCCAGCGGTAGCGGGGATAGCTCCTACAATGAGCAGTTCTTC. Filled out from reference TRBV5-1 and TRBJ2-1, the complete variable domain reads KAGVTQTPRYLIKTRGQQVTLSCSPISGHRSVSWYQQTPGQGLQFLFEYFSETQRNKGNFPGRFSGRQFSNSRSEMNVSTLELGDSALYLCASSSSGSGDSSYNEQFFGPGTRLTVL.

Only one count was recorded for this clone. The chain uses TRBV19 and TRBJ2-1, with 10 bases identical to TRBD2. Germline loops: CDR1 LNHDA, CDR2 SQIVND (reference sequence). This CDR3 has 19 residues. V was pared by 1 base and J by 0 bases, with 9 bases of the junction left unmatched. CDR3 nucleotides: TGTGCCAGTAGTATAGCCACTAGCGGGGTCCTTAGCTCCTACAATGAGCAGTTCTTC. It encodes CASSIATSGVLSSYNEQFF.

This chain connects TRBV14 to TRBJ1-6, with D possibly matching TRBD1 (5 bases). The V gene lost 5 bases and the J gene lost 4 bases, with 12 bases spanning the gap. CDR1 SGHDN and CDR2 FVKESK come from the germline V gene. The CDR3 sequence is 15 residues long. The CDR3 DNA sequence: TGTGCCAGCAGCGATCGTGCAGGGTATAATTCACCCCTCCACTTT. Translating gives CASSDRAGYNSPLHF.

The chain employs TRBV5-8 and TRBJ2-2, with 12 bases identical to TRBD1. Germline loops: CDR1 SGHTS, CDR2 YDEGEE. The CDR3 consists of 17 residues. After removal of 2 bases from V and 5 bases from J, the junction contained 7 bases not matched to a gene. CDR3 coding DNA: TGTGCCAGCAGCTTATATCCGGGACAGGGGGCAACCGGGGAGCTGTTTTTT. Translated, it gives CASSLYPGQGATGELFF.

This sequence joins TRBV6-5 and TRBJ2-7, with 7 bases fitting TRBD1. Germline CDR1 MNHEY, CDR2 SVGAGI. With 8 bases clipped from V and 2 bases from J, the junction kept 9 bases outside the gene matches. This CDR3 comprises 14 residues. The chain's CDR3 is CASQNRGPPYEQYF. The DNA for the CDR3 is TGTGCCAGCCAGAACAGGGGCCCCCCCTACGAGCAGTACTTC.

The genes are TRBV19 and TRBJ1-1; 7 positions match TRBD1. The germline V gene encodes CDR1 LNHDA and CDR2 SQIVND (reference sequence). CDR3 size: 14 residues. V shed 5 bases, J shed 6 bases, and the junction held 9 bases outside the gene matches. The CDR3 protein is CASSARQGLAEAFF. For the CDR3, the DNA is TGTGCCAGTAGTGCCCGACAGGGTCTCGCTGAAGCTTTCTTT.

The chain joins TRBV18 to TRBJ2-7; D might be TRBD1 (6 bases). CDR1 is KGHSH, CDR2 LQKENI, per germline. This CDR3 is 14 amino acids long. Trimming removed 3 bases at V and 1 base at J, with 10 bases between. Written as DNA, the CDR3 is TGTGCCAGCTCACCGGCCGGACAGTCCTACGAGCAGTACTTC. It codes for CASSPAGQSYEQYF. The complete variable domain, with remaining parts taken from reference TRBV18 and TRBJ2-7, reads NAGVMQNPRHLVRRRGQEARLRCSPMKGHSHVYWYRQLPEEGLKFMVYLQKENIIDESGMPKERFSAEFPKEGPSILRIQQVVRGDSAAYFCASSPAGQSYEQYFGPGTRLTVT.

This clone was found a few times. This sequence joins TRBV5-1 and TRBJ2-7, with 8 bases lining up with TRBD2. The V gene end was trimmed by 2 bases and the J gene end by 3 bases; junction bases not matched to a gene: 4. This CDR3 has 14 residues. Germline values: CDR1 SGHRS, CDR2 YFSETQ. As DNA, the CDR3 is TGCGCCAGCAGCTTCGGGGGGGCCAACTACGAGCAGTACTTC. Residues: CASSFGGANYEQYF. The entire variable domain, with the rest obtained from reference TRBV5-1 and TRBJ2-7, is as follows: KAGVTQTPRYLIKTRGQQVTLSCSPISGHRSVSWYQQTPGQGLQFLFEYFSETQRNKGNFPGRFSGRQFSNSRSEMNVSTLELGDSALYLCASSFGGANYEQYFGPGTRLTVT.

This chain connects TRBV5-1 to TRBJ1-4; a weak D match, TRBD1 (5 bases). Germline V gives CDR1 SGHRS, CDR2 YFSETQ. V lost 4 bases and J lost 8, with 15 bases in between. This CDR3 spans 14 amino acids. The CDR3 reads CASSRGTEGEKLFF. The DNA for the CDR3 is TGCGCCAGCAGCCGGGGGACCGAGGGGGAAAAACTGTTTTTT.

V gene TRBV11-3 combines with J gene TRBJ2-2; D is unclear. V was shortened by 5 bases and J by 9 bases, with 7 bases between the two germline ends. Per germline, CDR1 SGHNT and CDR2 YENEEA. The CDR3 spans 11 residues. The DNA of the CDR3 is TGTGCCAGCAGCGCCCGCCGGGAGCTGTTTTTT. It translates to CASSARRELFF. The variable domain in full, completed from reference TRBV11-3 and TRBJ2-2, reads EAGVVQSPRYKIIEKKQPVAFWCNPISGHNTLYWYLQNLGQGPELLIRYENEEAVDDSQLPKDRFSAERLKGVDSTLKIQPAELGDSAVYLCASSARRELFFGEGSRLTVL.

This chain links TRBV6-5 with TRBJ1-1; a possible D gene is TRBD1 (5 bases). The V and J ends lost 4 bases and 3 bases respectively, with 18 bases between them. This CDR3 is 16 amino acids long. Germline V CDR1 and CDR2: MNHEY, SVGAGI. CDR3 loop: CASSSHRGSRDTEAFF. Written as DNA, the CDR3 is TGTGCCAGCAGTTCACACCGGGGCAGTCGAGACACTGAAGCTTTCTTT.